This T cell receptor beta chain stems from a study of blood T cell repertoires in COVID-19. In the study overall: The United States, Italy and Spain provided the acute and convalescent COVID-19 samples. T cells, B-cell-depleted T cells, or PBMCs supplied cDNA or gDNA.

Sequencing was performed with immunoSEQ multiplex PCR; in TCRdb, only in-frame clones are kept and a portion is missing. The sample has a few hundred thousand clones; around nine tenths are singletons. V lost 1 base and J lost 1; bases outside the gene matches: 9. Germline loops: CDR1 SGHNT, CDR2 YENEEA. The CDR3 runs 18 residues. This sequence originates from a man aged 35-49 years who had recovered from COVID-19. This chain uses TRBV11-3 with TRBJ2-3, with 9 nucleotides matching TRBD1. The sample comprised peripheral blood. The DNA for the CDR3 is TGTGCCAGCAGCTTAGGGTGGGGGACAGGGAGTGGCACAGATACGCAGTATTTT. Translated: CASSLGWGTGSGTDTQYF.